The 4 T cell receptor beta chains given below trace back to one sample, sequenced in a study of blood T cell repertoires in COVID-19. The data were produced by immunoSEQ multiplex PCR, yet TCRdb's version contains in-frame clones alone and is incomplete. Of 70,000 to 95,000 clones in the sample, about nine tenths were seen once. The material sequenced was peripheral blood. The receptors were sampled from a human donor with active COVID-19. The donor label of this sample is uncertain.

This rearrangement joins TRBV7-7 to TRBJ2-5, with 7 nucleotides matching TRBD1. Germline V gene data show CDR1 as SSHAT and CDR2 as FNYEAQ (reference sequence). The V segment lost 3 bases and the J segment 3 bases; nucleotides outside the gene matches: 7. The CDR3 length is 15 residues. The CDR3 region has the DNA TGTGCCAGCAGCTTGAACAGGGGAAGCGAAGAGACCCAGTACTTC. Residues: CASSLNRGSEETQYF.

The chain employs TRBV7-6 and TRBJ1-6, with 10 bases identical to TRBD1. Germline loops: CDR1 SGHVS, CDR2 FNYEAQ. CDR3 length equals 16 residues. With 4 bases clipped from V and 9 bases from J, the junction kept 9 bases outside the gene matches. The CDR3, as DNA: TGTGCCAGCAGCTCTTCGATAGGGACAGGGGTTTCACCCCTCCACTTT. Encoded protein: CASSSSIGTGVSPLHF.

The rearrangement uses TRBV6-5 and TRBJ1-2; tentative D call: TRBD1 (5 bases). Germline assignment: CDR1 MNHEY and CDR2 SVGAGI. The CDR3 consists of 16 residues. V shed 1 base and J shed 4 bases, with 16 bases lying between them. The CDR3 DNA follows: TGTGCCAGCAGTTACTATCCCCGGACATCCTTCTATGGCTACACCTTC. Translating gives CASSYYPRTSFYGYTF.

The V gene is TRBV4-3, the J gene TRBJ2-7, with D maybe TRBD1 (6 bases). The CDR3 totals 16 residues. The germline V and J ends were trimmed by 1 base and 2 bases, with 15 bases remaining between them. Per the germline V gene, CDR1 is LGHNA and CDR2 is YSLEER. The CDR3 coding sequence is TGCGCCAGCAGCCAAGCGAGGTCAGGGGAGACCTACGAGCAGTACTTC. Residues: CASSQARSGETYEQYF.